This T cell receptor beta chain was recovered during a study of cytomegalovirus exposure and HLA in healthy donors (dated by TCRdb to about 2017). About the full investigation: An earlier analysis of some 500 of the donors reported roughly 300 Gb of sequence data and 117 million unique TCR beta sequences from about 200 million T cells. An early release that covered 500 to 800 HLA-typed donors contained approximately 300 gigabases of sequencing data and tens of millions of unique TCR sequences. Of the roughly 400 genotyped donors, 75% to 85% were placed in the genetic ancestry cluster associated with self-reported Caucasian donors. The study aimed to test whether cataloging public T cell receptors could reveal signatures of past pathogen exposure. Using immunosequencing, the study profiled T cell repertoires from 500 to 800 subjects and related those repertoires to cytomegalovirus serostatus. A separate validation cohort of over 95 different subjects was used in addition to the roughly 670-subject first cohort. High-throughput TCR immunosequencing, statistical association of individual TCRs with disease status, and machine learning were combined to predict cytomegalovirus infection status. A later analysis re-examined previously published TCR beta repertoires from 610 or so donors and added high-resolution HLA genotyping to investigate patterns of TCR occurrence. In the later analysis, no new phenotypic data were used to find candidate immune exposures; instead, reliance was placed on TCR beta sequences and their occurrence across donors. To decide whether each TCR beta V gene segment behaved as functional or pseudogenic, an earlier analysis of approximately 590 of the donors relied on high-throughput TCR beta sequencing. Donor age, sex, ethnicity and CMV serostatus were compiled together with the repertoire data. In a later genetic analysis, genome-wide SNP genotypes for about 65% of the roughly 700 donors were used, and that subset was treated as a discovery cohort. All discovery cohort repertoires had been generated on a single sequencing platform. Class I and class II HLA loci were covered by the typing at four-digit resolution. Typing coverage varied by locus: roughly 620-640 donors for A, B, C, DRB1 and DQB1; approximately 500 for DQA1; over 600 for DPA1; 450 to 480 for DPB1. Because of strong linkage in the cohort, four to six DR-DQ haplotypes were treated as single units for association and clustering. On average, around 240,000 unique TCR beta nucleotide sequences were sequenced per donor among 300 to 500 genotyped donors of the cohort, with roughly 19% of those sequences being non-productive.

The protocol used for the library was the immunoSEQ multiplex PCR assay. For the multiplex PCR, a mixture combining 60 forward primers for TCR Vbeta segments and 13 reverse primers for TCR Jbeta segments was used. A multiplex PCR assay on genomic DNA amplified the CDR3 region of rearranged TCR beta genes. The Illumina HiSeq System was used to sequence the amplified TCR beta libraries as 87-base-pair reads. The authors processed their data as follows. Across the 700 or so repertoires, a later analysis counted approximately 75 million unique TCR beta chains, approximately 12 million of which were shared by at least two donors. To remove PCR and sequencing errors, raw reads were error-corrected and collapsed into unique sequences using a nearest-neighbor algorithm that merged closely related sequences. CDR3 sequences were aligned to IMGT reference sequences to assign V, D and J gene segments. For a sequence to be retained, at least a six-nucleotide match to both a V gene segment and a J gene segment was required. Rearrangements were called productive when the CDR3 lacked stop codons and stayed in frame with V and J; all others were non-productive. Following IMGT convention, CDR3 was defined as the stretch from the second conserved V-encoded cysteine up to the conserved J-encoded phenylalanine. The earlier analysis of roughly 590 of the donors excluded sequences that lacked an unambiguous match to a single V gene segment. In an earlier analysis of 500 to 750 of the donors, V segments were called functional above 56.7% productive rearrangements and were called segregating when the between-donor standard deviation exceeded 5%. A statistical classification framework was built to diagnose cytomegalovirus status from the catalog of TCR beta chain sequences. A later analysis assigned V and J genes by comparing TCR nucleotide sequences with IMGT/GENE-DB human TR gene sequences. Using the TCRdist pipeline, a later analysis assigned CDR3 sequences along with most-parsimonious VDJ recombination scenarios. In a later analysis, every TCR beta chain was defined by the combination of its CDR3 amino acid sequence and its V-gene family, and reads without a unique V-gene family were dropped. To address suspected cross-contamination and a sequencing artifact, a later analysis removed a few hundred highly shared, low-generation-probability nucleotide sequences. In a later analysis, a clonal expansion index was calculated for each public chain from normalized within-repertoire ranks of inferred template counts. In a later analysis, generation probabilities were computed with a VDJ recombination model fitted to out-of-frame rearrangements, and the resulting probabilities were checked against IGoR. In a later analysis, hypergeometric tests were used to score TCR-TCR, TCR-HLA and TCR-CMV co-occurrence, with a repertoire-size bias correction applied to TCR pairs. False discovery rates were estimated in a later analysis by permuting HLA or CMV assignments 20 times. In a later analysis, co-occurring TCRs were grouped with DBSCAN, and TCRdist sequence similarity was added when clustering was performed within HLA-allele-positive subsets. For co-occurrence clustering, repertoires with fewer than 30,000 or more than 120,000 public chains were excluded, along with 4 to 6 repertoires with anomalous nucleotide sharing. TCRdb's version of the immuneACCESS table is confined to in-frame rearrangements and falls short of the full clone set. An unresolved V gene accounts for under half of the shortfall where checked; the remainder is of unknown origin. That table gives V, J and clone size, and the DNA gave D and trimming. This sample has 85,000 to 95,000 clones in its table, and 63% of those were observed once. About 6.7% of the sample goes to the ten largest clones.

The cohort was made up of about 610 healthy bone marrow donors. At the time of sampling, all cohort members were nominally healthy, though unrecorded immune exposures were likely present. The donor was CMV seronegative and was included in the group of a few hundred seronegative cohort members. A peripheral blood sample was collected from each donor, and TCR beta sequencing was performed on peripheral blood mononuclear cells. The Qiagen DNeasy Blood Extraction Kit was used to extract genomic DNA from the blood cell samples. V loses 6 bases at its end and J loses 8 bases; junction bases beyond the gene matches: 12. Based on the germline V gene, the CDR1 and CDR2 sequences are ENHRY and SYGVKD. Spanning cysteine to phenylalanine, the CDR3 consists of 15 amino acids. The CDR3 DNA has 45 bases and is translated from base 1. About this clone: Its antigen is still unknown. No much larger clone exists at a distance of one base, and base qualities are not known.

Results the study describes overall, beyond this receptor: Strong co-occurrence of HLA alleles, especially DR and DQ, made assigning TCR associations to individual alleles difficult. A further reported finding was that TCR beta sequences accurately predicted the HLA-A and HLA-B alleles for most subjects in the first cohort. An association between a missense DCLRE1C variant and V-gene and J-gene trimming of TCR beta chains was found in a later genetic analysis and replicated in an independent cohort. Broadly in line with IMGT annotations, most TCR beta V segments showed up in productive rearrangements about 87% or about 30% of the time in an earlier analysis of around 550 of the donors. A later genetic analysis reported fewer N-insertions in productive TCRs among donors in an Asian-associated ancestry cluster than the roughly 700-donor mean. In vitro tests confirmed that a few of the cytomegalovirus-associated TCR beta chains recognize cytomegalovirus antigens. The sequencing pipeline was judged likely to have produced a cluster of highly shared sequence variants as a technical artifact. Because some donors lacked HLA typing at each locus, the association tests relied only on the typed subset. According to a later analysis, most CMV-associated TCR beta chains appeared to be HLA-restricted, and the HLA associations seemed to be driven largely by CMV exposure. Specific HLA alleles were associated with around 18,000 TCR beta sequences at a false discovery rate of 0.05 in a later analysis. Presence/absence analyses assumed roughly uniform sequencing depth across donors, an assumption that may not hold. The study gave a list of 150 to 200 TCR beta chains associated with cytomegalovirus. Because counts were too low, 15 or so rarely observed V segments, including chromosome 9 orphons, were excluded from the earlier analysis of 587 of the donors. The authors suggested that the approach could potentially be extended to other disease states and immunological phenotypes. The only immune exposure information available for the cohort was CMV serostatus. While some public TCRs were present in many individuals, most TCR sequences turned up only very rarely across donors. Only TCR beta chains were sequenced in this cohort, and the absence of alpha or paired-chain data limited detectable features. Cytomegalovirus status was reported to be diagnosed by the classifier with high specificity and sensitivity in both the original and validation cohorts. In a later analysis, the rate of TCR association differed among HLA loci, with DRB1 alleles having the most associated TCRs and HLA-C alleles having the fewest. Linkage disequilibrium might explain the correlated functional status among segregating V segments, but an unknown experimental factor could not be ruled out. In a later analysis, several top co-occurrence clusters were reported to appear linked to parvovirus B19, influenza, CMV and Epstein-Barr virus. The 87-base-pair reads could not distinguish some IMGT-functional V segments, including TRBV6-2 and TRBV6-3, so those segments were excluded. Compared with equally common non-associated chains, HLA-associated TCR beta chains in a later analysis were more clonally expanded and had lower generation probabilities.

Here the chain combines TRBV10-3 and TRBJ2-1, and 8 bases in between align with TRBD1. The specimen was PBMCs. The receptor was derived from a woman in her twenties or thirties in good health and CMV-seronegative. The DNA sequence is as follows: TGTGCCATCAGAATCACAGGGGGTTTAGGTGATGAGCAGTTCTTC. Its protein product is CAIRITGGLGDEQFF.